This TCR beta chain was sequenced during a study of CD8+CD57+ T cells in acquired aplastic anemia. Study findings and constraints: In the patients, CD8+CD57+ cells came out less diverse than the total CD4+ and CD8+ pools.

Germline assignment: CDR1 SNHLY and CDR2 FYNNEI. The length of the CDR3 is 15 residues. V lost 5 bases, J lost 0 bases, and 4 bases stayed unmatched. CDR3 and TCR beta VDJ profiling relied on a genomic DNA template. TCRdb called the reads again in MiXCR, with one record for every CDR3 protein. The profile shows over 15,000 distinct CDR3 sequences, 30% to 45% of them singletons. It was patients with CD8+CD57+ cell expansion by flow cytometry who were chosen for sequencing. The study also sequenced CD8+CD57+ effector memory cells from 2 of 12 patients. There was no therapy given to any patient before the blood sampling took place. This clonotype was detected only a few times. Antigen: not known.

This sequence originates from a human donor with aplastic anemia. V usage is TRBV2 and J usage is TRBJ2-1, with 7 bases lining up with TRBD1. The sample comprised CD8+CD57+ T cells sorted from PBMCs. Documented subset: bead-enriched CD8+CD57+ effector memory T cells from SAA patients. This CDR3 is CASSPQGLSYNEQFF. In nucleotides, the CDR3 is TGTGCCAGCAGTCCACAGGGGCTCTCCTACAATGAGCAGTTCTTC.